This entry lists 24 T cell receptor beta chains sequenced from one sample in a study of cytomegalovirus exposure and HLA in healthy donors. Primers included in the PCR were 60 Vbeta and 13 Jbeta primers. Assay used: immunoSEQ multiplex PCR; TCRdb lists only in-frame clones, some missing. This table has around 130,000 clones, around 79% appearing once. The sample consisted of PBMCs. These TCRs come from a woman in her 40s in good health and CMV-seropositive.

The CDR3 reads CASSRDSRYEQYF. The CDR3 DNA follows: TGTGCCAGCAGTAGAGACTCCCGCTACGAGCAGTACTTC. J is TRBJ2-7 and V is TRBV27; the D is unclear. The CDR3 loop spans 13 amino acids. Germline V gives CDR1 MNHEY, CDR2 SMNVEV (reference sequence). Trimming removed 5 bases from V and 3 bases from J, with 11 bases in between.

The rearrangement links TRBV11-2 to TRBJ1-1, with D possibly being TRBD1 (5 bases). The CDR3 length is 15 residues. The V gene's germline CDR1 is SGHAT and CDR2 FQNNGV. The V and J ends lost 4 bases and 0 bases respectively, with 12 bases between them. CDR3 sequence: CASSSLSGMNTEAFF. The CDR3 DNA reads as TGTGCCAGCAGCTCCCTTTCAGGGATGAACACTGAAGCTTTCTTT.

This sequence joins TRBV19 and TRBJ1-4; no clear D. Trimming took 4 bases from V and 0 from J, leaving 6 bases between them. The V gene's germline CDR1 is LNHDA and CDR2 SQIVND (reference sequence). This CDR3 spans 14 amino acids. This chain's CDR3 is CASSSRSTNEKLFF. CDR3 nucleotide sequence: TGTGCCAGTAGTAGTCGGTCAACTAATGAAAAACTGTTTTTT.

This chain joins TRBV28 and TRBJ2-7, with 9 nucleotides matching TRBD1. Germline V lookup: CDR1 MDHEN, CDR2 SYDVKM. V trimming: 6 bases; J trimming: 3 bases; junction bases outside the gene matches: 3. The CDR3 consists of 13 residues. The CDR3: CASRGQGFYEQYF. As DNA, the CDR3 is TGTGCCAGCAGAGGACAGGGGTTCTACGAGCAGTACTTC.

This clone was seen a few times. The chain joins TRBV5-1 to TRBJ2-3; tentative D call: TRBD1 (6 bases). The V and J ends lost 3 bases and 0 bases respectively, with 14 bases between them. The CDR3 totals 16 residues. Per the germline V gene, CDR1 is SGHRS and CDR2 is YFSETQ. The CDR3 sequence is CASSSRQGRSTDTQYF. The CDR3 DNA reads TGCGCCAGCAGCTCCCGCCAGGGGCGAAGCACAGATACGCAGTATTTT.

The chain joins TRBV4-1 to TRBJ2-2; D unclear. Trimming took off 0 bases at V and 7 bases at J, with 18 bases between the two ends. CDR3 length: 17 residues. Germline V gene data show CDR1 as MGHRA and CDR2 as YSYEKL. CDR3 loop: CASSQERSYRTSGELFF. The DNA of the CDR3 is TGCGCCAGCAGCCAAGAGAGGAGCTACCGAACAAGCGGGGAGCTGTTTTTT.

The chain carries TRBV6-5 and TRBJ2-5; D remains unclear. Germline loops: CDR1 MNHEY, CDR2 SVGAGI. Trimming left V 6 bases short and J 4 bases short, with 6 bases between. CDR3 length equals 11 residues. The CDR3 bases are TGTGCCAGCAGATCGAGAGAGACCCAGTACTTC. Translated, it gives CASRSRETQYF.

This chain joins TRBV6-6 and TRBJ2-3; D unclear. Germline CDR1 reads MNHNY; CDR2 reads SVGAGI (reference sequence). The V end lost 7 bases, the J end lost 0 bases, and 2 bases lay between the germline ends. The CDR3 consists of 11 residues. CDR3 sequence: CASTSTDTQYF. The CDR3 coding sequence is TGTGCCAGCACGAGCACAGATACGCAGTATTTT.

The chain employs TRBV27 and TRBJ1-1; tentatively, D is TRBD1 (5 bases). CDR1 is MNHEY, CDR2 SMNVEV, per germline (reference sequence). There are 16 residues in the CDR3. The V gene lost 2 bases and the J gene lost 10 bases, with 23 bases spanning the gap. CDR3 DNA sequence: TGTGCCAGCAGTTTAACAGGACCACCGGCCCCCGGACGAGCTTTCTTT. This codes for CASSLTGPPAPGRAFF.

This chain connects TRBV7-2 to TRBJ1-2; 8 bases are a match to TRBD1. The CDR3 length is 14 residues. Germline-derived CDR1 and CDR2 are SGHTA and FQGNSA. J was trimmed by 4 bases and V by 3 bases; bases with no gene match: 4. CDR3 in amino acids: CASSLSGTGYGYTF. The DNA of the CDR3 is TGTGCCAGCAGCTTGTCCGGGACAGGCTATGGCTACACCTTC.

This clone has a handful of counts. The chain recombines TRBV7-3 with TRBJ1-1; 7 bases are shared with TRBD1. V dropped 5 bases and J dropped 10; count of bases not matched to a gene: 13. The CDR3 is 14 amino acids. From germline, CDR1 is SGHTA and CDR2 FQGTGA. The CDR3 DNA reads TGTGCCAGCAGCCCCAATACCAAGACAGGGCCAGCTTTCTTT. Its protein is CASSPNTKTGPAFF.

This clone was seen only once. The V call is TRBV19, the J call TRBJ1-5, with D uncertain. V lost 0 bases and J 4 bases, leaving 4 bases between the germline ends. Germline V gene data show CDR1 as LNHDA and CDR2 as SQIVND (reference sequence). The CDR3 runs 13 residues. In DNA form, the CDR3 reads TGTGCCAGTAGTATAGATGCGAATCAGCCCCAGCATTTT. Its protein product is CASSIDANQPQHF.

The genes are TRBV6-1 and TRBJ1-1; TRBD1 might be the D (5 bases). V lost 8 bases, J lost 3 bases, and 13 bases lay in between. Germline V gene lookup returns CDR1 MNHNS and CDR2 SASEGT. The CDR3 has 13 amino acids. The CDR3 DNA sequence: TGTGCCAGCTCCGGGGGGAGGGACACTGAAGCTTTCTTT. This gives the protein CASSGGRDTEAFF.

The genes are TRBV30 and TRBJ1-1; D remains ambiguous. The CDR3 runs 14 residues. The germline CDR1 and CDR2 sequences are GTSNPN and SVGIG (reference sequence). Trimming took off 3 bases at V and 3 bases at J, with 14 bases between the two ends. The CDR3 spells CAWRATLGYTEAFF. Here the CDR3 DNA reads TGTGCCTGGAGAGCTACGCTAGGTTACACTGAAGCTTTCTTT.

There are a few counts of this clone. CDR3 loop: CATTELQGPANQPQHF. The DNA of the CDR3 is TGTGCCACCACCGAACTACAGGGACCCGCCAATCAGCCCCAGCATTTT. V is TRBV15 and J is TRBJ1-5; possible D gene TRBD1, 6 bases. The CDR3 covers 16 residues. The V and J ends lost 7 bases and 3 bases respectively, with 19 bases between them. Germline V lookup: CDR1 LNHNV, CDR2 YYDKDF (reference sequence).

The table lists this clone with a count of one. The CDR3: CASSPFLGGEQYF. The CDR3 region has the DNA TGTGCCAGCAGTCCATTCCTAGGGGGTGAGCAGTACTTC. The chain has TRBV28 and TRBJ2-7, with D possibly being TRBD1 (6 bases). CDR1 and CDR2 (germline): MDHEN, SYDVKM. The CDR3 covers 13 residues. Trimming shortened V by 5 bases and J by 7 bases, and 15 bases separated the two germline ends.

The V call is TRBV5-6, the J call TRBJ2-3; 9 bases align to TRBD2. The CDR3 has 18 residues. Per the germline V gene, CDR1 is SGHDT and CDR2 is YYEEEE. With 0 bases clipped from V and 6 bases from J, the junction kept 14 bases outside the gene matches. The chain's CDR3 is CASSLEAGGLLGFDTQYF. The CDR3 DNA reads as TGTGCCAGCAGCTTGGAGGCGGGAGGGCTGTTAGGGTTTGATACGCAGTATTTT.

In nucleotides, the CDR3 is TGTGCCAGCAGCACGGGGGATCAGCCCCAGCATTTT. It encodes CASSTGDQPQHF. This chain uses TRBV7-9 with TRBJ1-5, with TRBD1 as a possible D gene (5 bases). Germline CDR1 and CDR2: SEHNR and FQNEAQ (reference sequence). There are 12 residues in the CDR3. V dropped 5 bases and J dropped 5 bases, with 7 bases sitting between them.

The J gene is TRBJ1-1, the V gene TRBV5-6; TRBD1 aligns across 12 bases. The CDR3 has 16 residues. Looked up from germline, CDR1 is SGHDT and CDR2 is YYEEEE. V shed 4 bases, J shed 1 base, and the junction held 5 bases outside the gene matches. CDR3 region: CASSPGTGGRNTEAFF. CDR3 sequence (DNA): TGTGCCAGCAGCCCTGGGACAGGGGGCCGGAACACTGAAGCTTTCTTT.

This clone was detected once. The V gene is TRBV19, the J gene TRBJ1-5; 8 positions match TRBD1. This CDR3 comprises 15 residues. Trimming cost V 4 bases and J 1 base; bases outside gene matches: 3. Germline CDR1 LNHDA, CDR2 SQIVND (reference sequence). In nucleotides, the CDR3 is TGTGCCAGTAGTACGACAGGGGTGAGCAATCAGCCCCAGCATTTT. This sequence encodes CASSTTGVSNQPQHF.

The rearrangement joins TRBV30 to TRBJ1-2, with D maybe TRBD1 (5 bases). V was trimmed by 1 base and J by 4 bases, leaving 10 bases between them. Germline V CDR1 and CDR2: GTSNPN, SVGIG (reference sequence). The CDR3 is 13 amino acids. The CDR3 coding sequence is TGTGCCTGGAGTGAGACAGTTTTCTATGGCTACACCTTC. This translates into CAWSETVFYGYTF.

The CDR3 nucleotides read TGTGCCAGCAGTGATCGCCAGGGAGGAAATTCACCCCTCCACTTT. Protein product: CASSDRQGGNSPLHF. J is TRBJ1-6 and V is TRBV25-1; TRBD1 is a possible D gene (5 bases). In germline, CDR1 is MGHDK, CDR2 SYGVNS. This CDR3 has 15 amino acids. Trimming took 3 bases from V and 7 from J, leaving 13 bases between them.

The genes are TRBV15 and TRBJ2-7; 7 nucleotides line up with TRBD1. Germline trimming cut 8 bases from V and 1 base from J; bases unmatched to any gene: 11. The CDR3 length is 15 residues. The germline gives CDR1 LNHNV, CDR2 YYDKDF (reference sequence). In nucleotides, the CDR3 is TGTGCCACCGAGAGACGGGACAGATCTTCCTACGAGCAGTACTTC. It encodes CATERRDRSSYEQYF.

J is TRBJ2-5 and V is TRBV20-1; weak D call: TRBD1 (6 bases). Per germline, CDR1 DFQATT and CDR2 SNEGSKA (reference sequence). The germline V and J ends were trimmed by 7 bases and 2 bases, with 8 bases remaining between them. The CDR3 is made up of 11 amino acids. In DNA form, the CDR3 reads TGCAGTGAGGACAGACAAGAGACCCAGTACTTC. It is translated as CSEDRQETQYF.